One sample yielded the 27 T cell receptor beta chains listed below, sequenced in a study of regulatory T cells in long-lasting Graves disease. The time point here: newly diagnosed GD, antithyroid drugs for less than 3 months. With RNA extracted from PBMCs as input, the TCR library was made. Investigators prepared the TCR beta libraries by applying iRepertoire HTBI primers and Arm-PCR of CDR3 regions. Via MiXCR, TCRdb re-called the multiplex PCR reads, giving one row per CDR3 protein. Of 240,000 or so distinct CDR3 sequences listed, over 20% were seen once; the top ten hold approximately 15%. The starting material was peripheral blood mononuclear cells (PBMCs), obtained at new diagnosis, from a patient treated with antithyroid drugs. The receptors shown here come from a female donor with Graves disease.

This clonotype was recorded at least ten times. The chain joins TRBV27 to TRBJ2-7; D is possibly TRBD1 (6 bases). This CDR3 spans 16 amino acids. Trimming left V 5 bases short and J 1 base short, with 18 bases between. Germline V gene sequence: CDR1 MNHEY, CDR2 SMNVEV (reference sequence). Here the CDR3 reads CASSNRQESRSYEQYF. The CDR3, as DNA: TGTGCCAGCAGTAACCGACAGGAATCCCGTTCCTACGAGCAGTACTTC.

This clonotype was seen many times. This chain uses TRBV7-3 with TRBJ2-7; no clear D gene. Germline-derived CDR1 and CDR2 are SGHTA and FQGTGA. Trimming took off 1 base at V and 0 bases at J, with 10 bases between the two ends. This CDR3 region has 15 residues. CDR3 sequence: CASSLNPVHSYEQYF. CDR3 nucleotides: TGTGCCAGCAGCTTAAACCCAGTACACTCCTACGAGCAGTACTTC. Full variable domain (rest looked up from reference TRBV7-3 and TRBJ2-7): GAGVSQTPSNKVTEKGKYVELRCDPISGHTALYWYRQSLGQGPEFLIYFQGTGAADDSGLPNDRFFAVRPEGSVSTLKIQRTERGDSAVYLCASSLNPVHSYEQYFGPGTRLTVT.

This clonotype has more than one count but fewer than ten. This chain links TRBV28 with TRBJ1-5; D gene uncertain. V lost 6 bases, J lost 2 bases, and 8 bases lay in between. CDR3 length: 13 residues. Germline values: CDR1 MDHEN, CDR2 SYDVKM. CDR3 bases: TGTGCCAGCAGACTAAAGGGCAATCAGCCCCAGCATTTT. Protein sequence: CASRLKGNQPQHF.

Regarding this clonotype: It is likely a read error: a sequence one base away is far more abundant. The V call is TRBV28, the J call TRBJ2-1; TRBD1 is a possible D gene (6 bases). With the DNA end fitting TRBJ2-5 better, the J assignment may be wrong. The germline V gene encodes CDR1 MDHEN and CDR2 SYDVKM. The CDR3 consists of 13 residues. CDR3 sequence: CASTPQGREAQYF. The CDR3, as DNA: TGTGCCAGCACCCCACAGGGCCGTGAGGCCCAGTACTTC.

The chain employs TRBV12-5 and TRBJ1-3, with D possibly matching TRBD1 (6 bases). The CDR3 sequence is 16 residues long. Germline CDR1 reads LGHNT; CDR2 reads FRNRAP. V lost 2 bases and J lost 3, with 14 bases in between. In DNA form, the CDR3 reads TGTGCTAGTGGTTTGATCCGACAGGTCTTTGGAAACACCATATATTTT. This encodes CASGLIRQVFGNTIYF.

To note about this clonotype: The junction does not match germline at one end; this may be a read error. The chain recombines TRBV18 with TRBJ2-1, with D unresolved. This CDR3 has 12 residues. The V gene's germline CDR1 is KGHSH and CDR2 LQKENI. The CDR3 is CVSSPGLNEQFF. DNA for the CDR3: TGTGTCAGCTCACCAGGCTTGAATGAGCAGTTCTTC.

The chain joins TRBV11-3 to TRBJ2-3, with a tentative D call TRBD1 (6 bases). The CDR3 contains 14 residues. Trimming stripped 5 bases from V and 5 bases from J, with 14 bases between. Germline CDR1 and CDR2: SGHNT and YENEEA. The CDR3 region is CASSPGGRGDTQYF. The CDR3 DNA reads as TGTGCCAGCAGCCCAGGCGGCAGGGGAGATACGCAGTATTTT.

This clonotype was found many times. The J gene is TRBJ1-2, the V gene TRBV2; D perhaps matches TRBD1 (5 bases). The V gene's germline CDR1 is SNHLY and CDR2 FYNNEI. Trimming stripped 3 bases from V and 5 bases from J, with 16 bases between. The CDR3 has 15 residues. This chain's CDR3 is CASSDMGLNLYGYTF. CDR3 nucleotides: TGTGCCAGCAGTGATATGGGACTCAACCTTTATGGCTACACCTTC.

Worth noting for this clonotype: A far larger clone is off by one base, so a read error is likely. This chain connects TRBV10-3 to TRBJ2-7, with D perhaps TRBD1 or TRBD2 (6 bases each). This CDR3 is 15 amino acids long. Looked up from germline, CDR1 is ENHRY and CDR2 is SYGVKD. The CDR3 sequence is CASSYVSGAGHEQYF. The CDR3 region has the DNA TGTGCCAGCAGTTACGTGTCGGGGGCGGGCCACGAGCAGTACTTC.

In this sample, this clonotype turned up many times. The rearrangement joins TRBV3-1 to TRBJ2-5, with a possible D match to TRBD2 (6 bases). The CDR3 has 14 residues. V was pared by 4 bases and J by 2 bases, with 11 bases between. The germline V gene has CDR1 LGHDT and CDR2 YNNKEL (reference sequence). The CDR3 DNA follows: TGTGCCAGCAGCCCCGGCCGGGGGCAAGAGACCCAGTACTTC. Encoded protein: CASSPGRGQETQYF.

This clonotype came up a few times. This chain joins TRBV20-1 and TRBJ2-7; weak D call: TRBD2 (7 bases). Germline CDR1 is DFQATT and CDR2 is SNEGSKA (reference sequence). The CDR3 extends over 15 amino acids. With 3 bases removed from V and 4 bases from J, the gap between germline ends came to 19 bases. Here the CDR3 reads CSASVKEGGRYEQYF. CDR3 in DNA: TGCAGTGCTAGTGTAAAGGAGGGGGGGCGGTACGAGCAGTACTTC.

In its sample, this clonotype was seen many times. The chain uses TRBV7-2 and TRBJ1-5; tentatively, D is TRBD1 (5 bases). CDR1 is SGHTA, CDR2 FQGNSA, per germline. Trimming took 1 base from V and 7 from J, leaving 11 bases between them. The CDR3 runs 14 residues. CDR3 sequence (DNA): TGTGCCAGCAGCTTAGGGAGGGGAGGCCAGCCCCAGCATTTT. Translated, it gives CASSLGRGGQPQHF. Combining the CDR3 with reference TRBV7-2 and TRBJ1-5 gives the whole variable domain GAGVSQSPSNKVTEKGKDVELRCDPISGHTALYWYRQSLGQGLEFLIYFQGNSAPDKSGLPSDRFSAERTGGSVSTLTIQRTQQEDSAVYLCASSLGRGGQPQHFGDGTRLSIL.

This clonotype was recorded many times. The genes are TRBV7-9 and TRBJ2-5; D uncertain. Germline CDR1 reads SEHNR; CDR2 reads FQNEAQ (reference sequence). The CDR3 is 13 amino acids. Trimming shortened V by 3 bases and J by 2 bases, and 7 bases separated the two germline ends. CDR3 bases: TGTGCCAGCAGCTTGAGAGAACAAGAGACCCAGTACTTC. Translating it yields CASSLREQETQYF.

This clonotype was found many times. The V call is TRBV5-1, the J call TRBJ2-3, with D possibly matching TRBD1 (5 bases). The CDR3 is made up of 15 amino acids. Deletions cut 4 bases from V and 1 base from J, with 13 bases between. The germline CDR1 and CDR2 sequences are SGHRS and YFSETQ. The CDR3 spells CASSPPKGGTDTQYF. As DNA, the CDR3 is TGCGCCAGCAGCCCCCCGAAAGGGGGCACAGATACGCAGTATTTT.

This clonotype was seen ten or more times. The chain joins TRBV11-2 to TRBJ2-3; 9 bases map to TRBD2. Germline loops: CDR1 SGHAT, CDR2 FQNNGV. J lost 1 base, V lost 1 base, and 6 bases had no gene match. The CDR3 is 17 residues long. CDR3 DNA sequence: TGTGCCAGCAGCTTAGGGTCGTCTAGCGGGGGCACAGATACGCAGTATTTT. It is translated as CASSLGSSSGGTDTQYF.

CDR3 DNA sequence: TGTGCCAGCAGCTTTCCAACCGGGACAGGGCGTACAATCTCCTACAATGAGCAGTTCTTC. Encoded protein: CASSFPTGTGRTISYNEQFF. V and J are TRBV11-2 and TRBJ2-1; 9 nucleotides align to TRBD1. The junction had 15 bases not matched to a gene; V was cut back by 3 bases and J by 0 bases. The CDR3 consists of 20 residues. Germline V lookup: CDR1 SGHAT, CDR2 FQNNGV.

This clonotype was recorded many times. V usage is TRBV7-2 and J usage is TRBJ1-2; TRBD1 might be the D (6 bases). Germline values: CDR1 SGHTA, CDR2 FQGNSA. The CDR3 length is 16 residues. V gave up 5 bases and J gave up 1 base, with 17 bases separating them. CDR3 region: CASSPRGQAVNYGYTF. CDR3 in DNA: TGTGCCAGCAGCCCGCGGGGGCAAGCCGTTAACTATGGCTACACCTTC. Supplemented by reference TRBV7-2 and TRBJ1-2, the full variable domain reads GAGVSQSPSNKVTEKGKDVELRCDPISGHTALYWYRQSLGQGLEFLIYFQGNSAPDKSGLPSDRFSAERTGGSVSTLTIQRTQQEDSAVYLCASSPRGQAVNYGYTFGSGTRLTVV.

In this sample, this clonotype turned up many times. This chain's CDR3 is CSASPGVYADTQYF. Here the CDR3 DNA reads TGCAGTGCTAGTCCGGGAGTATACGCAGATACGCAGTATTTT. This chain connects TRBV20-1 to TRBJ2-3, with D maybe TRBD2 (6 bases). Trimming cost V 3 bases and J 4 bases, with 14 bases left between them. In germline, CDR1 is DFQATT, CDR2 SNEGSKA (reference sequence). This CDR3 spans 14 amino acids.

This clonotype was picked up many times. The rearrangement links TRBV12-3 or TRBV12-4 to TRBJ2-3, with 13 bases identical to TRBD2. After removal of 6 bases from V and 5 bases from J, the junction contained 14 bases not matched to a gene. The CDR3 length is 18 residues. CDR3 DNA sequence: TGTGCCAGCAGCGGACTAGCGGGAGATGGGGGGTCGGGAGATACGCAGTATTTT. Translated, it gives CASSGLAGDGGSGDTQYF.

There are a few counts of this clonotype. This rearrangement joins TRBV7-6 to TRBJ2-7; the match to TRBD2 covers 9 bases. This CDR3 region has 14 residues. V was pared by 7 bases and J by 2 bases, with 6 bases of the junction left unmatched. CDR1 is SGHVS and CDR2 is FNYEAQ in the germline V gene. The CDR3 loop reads CASNNSGSPYEQYF. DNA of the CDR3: TGTGCCAGCAACAATAGCGGGAGCCCCTACGAGCAGTACTTC.

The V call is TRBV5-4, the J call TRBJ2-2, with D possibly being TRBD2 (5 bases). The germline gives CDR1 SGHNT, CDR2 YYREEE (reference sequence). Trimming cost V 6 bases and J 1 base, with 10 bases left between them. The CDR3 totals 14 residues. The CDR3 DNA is TGTGCCAGCACCGGCCGGGGGAACACCGGGGAGCTGTTTTTT. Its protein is CASTGRGNTGELFF.

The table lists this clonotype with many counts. The CDR3 protein is CASSPTWRLAGGIEQYF. The DNA of the CDR3 is TGTGCCAGCAGTCCTACCTGGAGGCTAGCGGGAGGAATCGAGCAGTACTTC. The chain is built from TRBV6-1 and TRBJ2-7; TRBD2 agrees at 11 bases. Per germline, CDR1 MNHNS and CDR2 SASEGT. The trim removed 5 bases at V and 6 bases at J, leaving 15 bases unmatched. There are 17 residues in the CDR3.

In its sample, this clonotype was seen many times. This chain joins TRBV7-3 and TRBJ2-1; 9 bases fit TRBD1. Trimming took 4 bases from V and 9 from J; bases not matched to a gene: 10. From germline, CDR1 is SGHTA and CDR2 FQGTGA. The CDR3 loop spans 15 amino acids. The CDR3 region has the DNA TGTGCCAGCAGCTCTCGACAGGGGGATTTTGGTGAGCAGTTCTTC. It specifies CASSSRQGDFGEQFF.

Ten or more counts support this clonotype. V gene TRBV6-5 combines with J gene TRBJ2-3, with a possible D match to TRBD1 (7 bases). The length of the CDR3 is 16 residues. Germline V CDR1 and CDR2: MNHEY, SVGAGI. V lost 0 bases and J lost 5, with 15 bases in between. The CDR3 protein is CASSYSSRGRGDTQYF. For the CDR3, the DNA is TGTGCCAGCAGTTACTCGAGTAGGGGGCGGGGAGATACGCAGTATTTT.

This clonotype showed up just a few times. The chain's CDR3 is CASSLGQGRGLETQYF. Written as DNA, the CDR3 is TGCGCCAGCAGCTTGGGCCAAGGGAGGGGGCTTGAGACCCAGTACTTC. The V and J genes are TRBV5-1 and TRBJ2-5, with D tentatively TRBD1 or TRBD2 (7 bases each). The germline gives CDR1 SGHRS, CDR2 YFSETQ. Trimming cost V 0 bases and J 5 bases, with 17 bases left between them. CDR3 length: 16 residues.

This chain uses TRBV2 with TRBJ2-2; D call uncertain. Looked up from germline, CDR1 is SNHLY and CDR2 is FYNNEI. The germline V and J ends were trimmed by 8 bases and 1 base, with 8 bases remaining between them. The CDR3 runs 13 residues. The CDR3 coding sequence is TGTGCCAGCGTAAAGGGGAACACCGGGGAGCTGTTTTTT. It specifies CASVKGNTGELFF.

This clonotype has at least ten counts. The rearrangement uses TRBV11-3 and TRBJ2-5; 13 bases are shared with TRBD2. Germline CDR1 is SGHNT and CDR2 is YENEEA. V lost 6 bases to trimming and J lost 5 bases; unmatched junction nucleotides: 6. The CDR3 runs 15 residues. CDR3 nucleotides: TGTGCCAGCAGGTCAGGACTAGCGGGAGTCGAGACCCAGTACTTC. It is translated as CASRSGLAGVETQYF.